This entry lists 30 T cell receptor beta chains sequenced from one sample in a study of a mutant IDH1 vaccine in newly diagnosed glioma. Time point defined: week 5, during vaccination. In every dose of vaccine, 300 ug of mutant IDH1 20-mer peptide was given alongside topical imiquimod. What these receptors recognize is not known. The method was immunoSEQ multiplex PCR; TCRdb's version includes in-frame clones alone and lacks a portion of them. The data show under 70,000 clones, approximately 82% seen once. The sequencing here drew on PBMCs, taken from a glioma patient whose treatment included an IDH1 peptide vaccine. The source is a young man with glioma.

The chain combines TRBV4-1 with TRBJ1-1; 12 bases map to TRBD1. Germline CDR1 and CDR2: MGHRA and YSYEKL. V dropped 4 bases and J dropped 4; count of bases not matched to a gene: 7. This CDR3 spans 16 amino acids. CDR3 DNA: TGCGCCAGCAGCCCGGGACAGGGGGCTTATGGCACTGAAGCTTTCTTT. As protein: CASSPGQGAYGTEAFF.

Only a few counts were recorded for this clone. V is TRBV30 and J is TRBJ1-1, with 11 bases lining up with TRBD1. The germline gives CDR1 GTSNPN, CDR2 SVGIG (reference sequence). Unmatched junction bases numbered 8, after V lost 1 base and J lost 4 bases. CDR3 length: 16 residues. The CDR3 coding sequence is TGTGCCTGGAGTGACGGGACAGGGGGGAAGAGCACTGAAGCTTTCTTT. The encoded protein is CAWSDGTGGKSTEAFF.

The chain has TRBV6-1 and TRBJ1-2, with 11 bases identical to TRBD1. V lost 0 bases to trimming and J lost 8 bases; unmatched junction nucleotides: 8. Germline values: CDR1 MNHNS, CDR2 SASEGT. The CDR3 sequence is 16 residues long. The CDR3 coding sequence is TGTGCCAGCAGTGAAGCGTTAGGACAGGGGGCAAGAGGCTACACCTTC. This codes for CASSEALGQGARGYTF.

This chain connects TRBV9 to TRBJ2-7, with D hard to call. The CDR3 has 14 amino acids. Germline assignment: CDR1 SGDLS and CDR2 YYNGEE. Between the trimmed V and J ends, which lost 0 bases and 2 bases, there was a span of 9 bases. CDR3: CASSVGQATYEQYF. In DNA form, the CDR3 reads TGTGCCAGCAGCGTAGGGCAGGCAACCTACGAGCAGTACTTC.

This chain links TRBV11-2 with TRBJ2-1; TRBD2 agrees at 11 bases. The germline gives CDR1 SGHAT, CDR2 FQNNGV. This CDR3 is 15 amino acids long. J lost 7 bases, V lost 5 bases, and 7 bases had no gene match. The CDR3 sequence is CASSPTSGGGNEQFF. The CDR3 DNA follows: TGTGCCAGCAGCCCCACTAGCGGGGGAGGGAATGAGCAGTTCTTC.

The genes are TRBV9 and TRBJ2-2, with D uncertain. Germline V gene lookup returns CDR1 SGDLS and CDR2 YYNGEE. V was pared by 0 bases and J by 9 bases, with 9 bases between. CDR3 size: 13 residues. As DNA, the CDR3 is TGTGCCAGCAGCGTAGCTGGGCCCCGGGAGCTGTTTTTT. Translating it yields CASSVAGPRELFF. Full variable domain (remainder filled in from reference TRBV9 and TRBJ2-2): DSGVTQTPKHLITATGQRVTLRCSPRSGDLSVYWYQQSLDQGLQFLIQYYNGEERAKGNILERFSAQQFPDLHSELNLSSLELGDSALYFCASSVAGPRELFFGEGSRLTVL.

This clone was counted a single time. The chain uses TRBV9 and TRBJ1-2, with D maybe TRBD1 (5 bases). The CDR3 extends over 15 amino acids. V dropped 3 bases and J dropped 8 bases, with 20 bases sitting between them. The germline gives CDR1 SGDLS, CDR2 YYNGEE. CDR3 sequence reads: CASSESPEGSKGYTF. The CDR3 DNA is TGTGCCAGCAGCGAGTCCCCTGAGGGGTCTAAAGGCTACACCTTC.

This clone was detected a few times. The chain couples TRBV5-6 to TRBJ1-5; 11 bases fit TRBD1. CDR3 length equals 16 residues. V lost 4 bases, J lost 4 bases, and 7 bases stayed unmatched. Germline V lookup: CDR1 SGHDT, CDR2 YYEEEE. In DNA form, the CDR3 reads TGTGCCAGCAGCAAAGGACAGGGGGCGAGGAATCAGCCCCAGCATTTT. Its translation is CASSKGQGARNQPQHF.

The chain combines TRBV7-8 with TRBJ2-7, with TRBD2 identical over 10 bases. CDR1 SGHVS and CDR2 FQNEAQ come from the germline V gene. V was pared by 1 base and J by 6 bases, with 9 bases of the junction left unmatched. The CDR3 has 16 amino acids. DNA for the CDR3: TGTGCCAGCAGCTTAGGGCTAGCGGGGGTAAGGGGCGAGCAGTACTTC. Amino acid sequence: CASSLGLAGVRGEQYF.

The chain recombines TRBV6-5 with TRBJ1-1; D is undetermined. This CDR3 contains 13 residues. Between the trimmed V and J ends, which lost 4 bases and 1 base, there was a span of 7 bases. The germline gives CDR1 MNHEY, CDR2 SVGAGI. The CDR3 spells CASSSRGNTEAFF. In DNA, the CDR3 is TGTGCCAGCAGTTCCCGGGGGAACACTGAAGCTTTCTTT.

The CDR3, as DNA: TGTGCCAGCAGCCTTCGGCCTTATGGCTACACCTTC. Translating it yields CASSLRPYGYTF. V is TRBV28 and J is TRBJ1-2, with D unclear. The germline V gene has CDR1 MDHEN and CDR2 SYDVKM. V lost 6 bases to trimming and J lost 5 bases, with 10 bases between them. The CDR3 is 12 amino acids.

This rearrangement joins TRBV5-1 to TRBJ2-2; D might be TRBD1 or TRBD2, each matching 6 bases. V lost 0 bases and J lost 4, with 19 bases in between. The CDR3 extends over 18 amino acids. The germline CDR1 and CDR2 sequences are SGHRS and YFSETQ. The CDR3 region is CASSLARSGGGVTGELFF. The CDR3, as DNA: TGCGCCAGCAGCTTGGCCCGATCCGGGGGCGGGGTCACCGGGGAGCTGTTTTTT.

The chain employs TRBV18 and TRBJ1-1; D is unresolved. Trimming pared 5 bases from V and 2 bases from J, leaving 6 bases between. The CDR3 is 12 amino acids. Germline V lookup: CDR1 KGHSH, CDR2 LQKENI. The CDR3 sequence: CASSKYNTEAFF. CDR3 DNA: TGTGCCAGCTCAAAATACAACACTGAAGCTTTCTTT.

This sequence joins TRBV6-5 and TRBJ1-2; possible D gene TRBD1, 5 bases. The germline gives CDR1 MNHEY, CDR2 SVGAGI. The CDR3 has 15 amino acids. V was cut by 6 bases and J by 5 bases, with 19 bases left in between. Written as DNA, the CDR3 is TGTGCCAGCAGCCTCCCCTCTCAGGGAGATTATGGCTACACCTTC. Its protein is CASSLPSQGDYGYTF.

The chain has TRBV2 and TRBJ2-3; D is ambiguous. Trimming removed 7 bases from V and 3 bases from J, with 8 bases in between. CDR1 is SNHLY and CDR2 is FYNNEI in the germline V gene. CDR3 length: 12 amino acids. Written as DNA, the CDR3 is TGTGCCAGCAAGCTGAGAACAGATACGCAGTATTTT. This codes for CASKLRTDTQYF.

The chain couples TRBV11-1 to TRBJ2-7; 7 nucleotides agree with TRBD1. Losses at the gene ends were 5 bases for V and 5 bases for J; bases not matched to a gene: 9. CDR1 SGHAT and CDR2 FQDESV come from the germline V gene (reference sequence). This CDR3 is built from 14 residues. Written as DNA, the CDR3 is TGTGCCAGCAGCGCCAGACAGGGTTCCGACGAGCAGTACTTC. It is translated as CASSARQGSDEQYF.

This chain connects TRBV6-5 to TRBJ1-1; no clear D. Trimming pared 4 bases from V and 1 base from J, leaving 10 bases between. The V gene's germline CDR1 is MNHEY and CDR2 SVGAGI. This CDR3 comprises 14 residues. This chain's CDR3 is CASSSLAGNTEAFF. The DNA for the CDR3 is TGTGCCAGCAGTTCCTTGGCGGGGAACACTGAAGCTTTCTTT.

The CDR3 DNA is TGTGCCAGCTTGTACCGGGGTTCTGGCACCGGGGAGCTGTTTTTT. The encoded protein is CASLYRGSGTGELFF. The chain combines TRBV28 with TRBJ2-2; TRBD2 is a possible D gene (5 bases). CDR3 length: 15 amino acids. The V and J ends lost 8 bases and 4 bases respectively, with 17 bases between them. Germline V gene lookup returns CDR1 MDHEN and CDR2 SYDVKM.

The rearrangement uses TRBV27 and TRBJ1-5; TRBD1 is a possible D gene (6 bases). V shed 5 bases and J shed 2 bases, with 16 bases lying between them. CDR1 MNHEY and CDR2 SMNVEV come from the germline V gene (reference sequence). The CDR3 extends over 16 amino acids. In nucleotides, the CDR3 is TGTGCCAGCAGTACGATTCAGGGGTTCGGCAATCAGCCCCAGCATTTT. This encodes CASSTIQGFGNQPQHF.

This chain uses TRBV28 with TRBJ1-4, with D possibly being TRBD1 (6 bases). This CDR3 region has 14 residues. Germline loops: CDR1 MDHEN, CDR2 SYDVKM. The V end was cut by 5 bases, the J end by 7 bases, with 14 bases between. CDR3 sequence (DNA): TGTGCCAGCAGTCCCCCACAGGGTAGTGAAAAACTGTTTTTT. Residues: CASSPPQGSEKLFF. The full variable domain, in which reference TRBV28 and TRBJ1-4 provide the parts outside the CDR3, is DVKVTQSSRYLVKRTGEKVFLECVQDMDHENMFWYRQDPGLGLRLIYFSYDVKMKEKGDIPEGYSVSREKKERFSLILESASTNQTSMYLCASSPPQGSEKLFFGSGTQLSVL.

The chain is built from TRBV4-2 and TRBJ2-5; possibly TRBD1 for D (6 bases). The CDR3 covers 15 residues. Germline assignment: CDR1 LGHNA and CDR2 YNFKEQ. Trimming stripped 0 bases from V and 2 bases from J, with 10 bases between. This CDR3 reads CASSQDRGQQETQYF. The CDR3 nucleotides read TGTGCCAGCAGCCAAGATAGGGGACAACAAGAGACCCAGTACTTC.

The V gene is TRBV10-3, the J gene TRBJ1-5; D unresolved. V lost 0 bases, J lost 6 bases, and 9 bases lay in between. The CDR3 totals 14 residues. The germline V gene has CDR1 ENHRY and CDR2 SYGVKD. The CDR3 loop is CAISESNGPQPQHF. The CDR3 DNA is TGTGCCATCAGTGAGTCGAACGGCCCTCAGCCCCAGCATTTT.

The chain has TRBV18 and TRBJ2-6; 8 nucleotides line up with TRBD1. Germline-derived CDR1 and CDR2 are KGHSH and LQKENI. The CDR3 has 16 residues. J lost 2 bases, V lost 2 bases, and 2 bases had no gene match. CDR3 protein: CASSPRTGTGANVLTF. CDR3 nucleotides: TGTGCCAGCTCACCAAGGACAGGGACTGGGGCCAACGTCCTGACTTTC.

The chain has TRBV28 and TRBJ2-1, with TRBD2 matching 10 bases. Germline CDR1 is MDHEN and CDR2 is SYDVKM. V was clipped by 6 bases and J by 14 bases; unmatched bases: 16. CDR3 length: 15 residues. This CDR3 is CASSSGGSGGPMEFF. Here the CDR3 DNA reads TGTGCCAGCAGCTCCGGTGGTAGCGGGGGGCCTATGGAGTTCTTC.

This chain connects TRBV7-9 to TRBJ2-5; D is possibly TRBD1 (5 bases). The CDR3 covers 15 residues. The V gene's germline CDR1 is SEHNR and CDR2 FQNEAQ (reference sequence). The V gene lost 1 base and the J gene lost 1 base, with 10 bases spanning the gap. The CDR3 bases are TGTGCCAGCAGCTTAGAGGCCAGGGTCCAAGAGACCCAGTACTTC. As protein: CASSLEARVQETQYF.

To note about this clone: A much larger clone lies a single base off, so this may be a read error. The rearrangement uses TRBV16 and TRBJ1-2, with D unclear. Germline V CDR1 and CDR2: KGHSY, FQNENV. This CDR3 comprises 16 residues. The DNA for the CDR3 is TGTGCCGGCAGCCTCTATCAGCTCTCCTGGCAGAATGGCTACACCTTC. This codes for CAGSLYQLSWQNGYTF.

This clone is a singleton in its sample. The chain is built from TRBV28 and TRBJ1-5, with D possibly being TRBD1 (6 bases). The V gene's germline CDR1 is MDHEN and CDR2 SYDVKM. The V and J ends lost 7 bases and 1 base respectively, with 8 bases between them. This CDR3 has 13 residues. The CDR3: CASTGGSNQPQHF. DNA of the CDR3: TGTGCCAGCACCGGGGGCAGCAATCAGCCCCAGCATTTT.

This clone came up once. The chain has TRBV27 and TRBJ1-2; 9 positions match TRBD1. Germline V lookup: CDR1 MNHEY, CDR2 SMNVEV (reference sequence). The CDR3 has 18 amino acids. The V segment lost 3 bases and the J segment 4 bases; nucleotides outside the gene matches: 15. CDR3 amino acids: CASSFWHDRGMPSYGYTF. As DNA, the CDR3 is TGTGCCAGCAGTTTCTGGCACGACAGGGGGATGCCGAGCTATGGCTACACCTTC.

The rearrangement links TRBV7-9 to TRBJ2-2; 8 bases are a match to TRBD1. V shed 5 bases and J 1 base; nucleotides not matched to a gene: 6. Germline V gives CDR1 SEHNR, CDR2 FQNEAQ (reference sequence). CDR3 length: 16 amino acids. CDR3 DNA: TGTGCCAGCAGCCCAGGGGGCGCAGGGAACACCGGGGAGCTGTTTTTT. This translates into CASSPGGAGNTGELFF.

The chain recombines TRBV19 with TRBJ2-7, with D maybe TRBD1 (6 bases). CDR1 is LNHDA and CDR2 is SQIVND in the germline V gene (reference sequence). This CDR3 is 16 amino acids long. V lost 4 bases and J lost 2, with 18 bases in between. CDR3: CASSKEGLSGAYEQYF. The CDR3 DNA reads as TGTGCCAGTAGTAAAGAGGGCCTCTCAGGGGCCTACGAGCAGTACTTC. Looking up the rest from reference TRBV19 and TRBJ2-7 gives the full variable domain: DGGITQSPKYLFRKEGQNVTLSCEQNLNHDAMYWYRQDPGQGLRLIYYSQIVNDFQKGDIAEGYSVSREKKESFPLTVTSAQKNPTAFYLCASSKEGLSGAYEQYFGPGTRLTVT.